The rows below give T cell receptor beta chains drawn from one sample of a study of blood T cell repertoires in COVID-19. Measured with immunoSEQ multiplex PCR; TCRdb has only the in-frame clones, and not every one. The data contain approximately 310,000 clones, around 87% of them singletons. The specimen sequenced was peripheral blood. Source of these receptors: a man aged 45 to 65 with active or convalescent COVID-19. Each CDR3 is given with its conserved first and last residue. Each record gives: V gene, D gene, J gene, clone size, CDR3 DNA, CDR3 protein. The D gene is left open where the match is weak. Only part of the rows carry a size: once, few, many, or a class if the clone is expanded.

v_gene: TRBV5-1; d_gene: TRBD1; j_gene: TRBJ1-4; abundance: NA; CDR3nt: TGCGCCAGCAGCTTGGGAGGGACAGGAGAAGAAAAACTGTTTTTT; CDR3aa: CASSLGGTGEEKLFF
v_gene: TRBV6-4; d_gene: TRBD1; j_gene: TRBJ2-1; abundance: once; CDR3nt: TGTGCCAGCAGTCGAACTAGTACCGGGACAGGGTACAATGAGCAGTTCTTC; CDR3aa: CASSRTSTGTGYNEQFF
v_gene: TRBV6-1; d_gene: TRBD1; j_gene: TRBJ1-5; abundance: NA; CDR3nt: TGTGCCAGCAGCGAAGCTATTGGGACAGGGGTCTCTCAGCCCCAGCATTTT; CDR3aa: CASSEAIGTGVSQPQHF
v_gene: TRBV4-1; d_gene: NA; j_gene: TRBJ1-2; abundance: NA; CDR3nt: TGCGCCAGCAGCCAAGAGGTCTTAGCTAACTATGGCTACACCTTC; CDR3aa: CASSQEVLANYGYTF
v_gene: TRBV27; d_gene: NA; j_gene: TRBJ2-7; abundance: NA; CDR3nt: TGTGCCAGCAGCCCTACGGCCGGGTTCGTCTCCTACGAGCAGTACTTC; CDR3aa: CASSPTAGFVSYEQYF
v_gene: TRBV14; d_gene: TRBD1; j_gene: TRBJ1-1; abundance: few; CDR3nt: TGTGCCAGCAGCCGCGGACAGGGGGTGGCTTTCTTT; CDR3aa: CASSRGQGVAFF
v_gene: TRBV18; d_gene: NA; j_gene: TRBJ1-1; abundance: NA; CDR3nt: TGTGCCAGCTCACCAAGTCTTACGGTATCGAACACTGAAGCTTTCTTT; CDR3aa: CASSPSLTVSNTEAFF
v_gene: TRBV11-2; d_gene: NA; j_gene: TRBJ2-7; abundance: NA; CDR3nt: TGTGCCAGCAGCCAGGGGGGTGGAGCCGTTTCCTACGAGCAGTACTTC; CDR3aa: CASSQGGGAVSYEQYF
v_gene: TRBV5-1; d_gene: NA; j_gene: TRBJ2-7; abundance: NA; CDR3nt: TGCGCCAGCAGCTCGAAGATTTCATTTTTGGGGGGAGAACCCTACGAGCAGTACTTC; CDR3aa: CASSSKISFLGGEPYEQYF
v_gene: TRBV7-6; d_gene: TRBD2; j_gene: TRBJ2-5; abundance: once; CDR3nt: TGTGCCAGCAGCCCTCACGGACTAGCCCAAGAGACCCAGTACTTC; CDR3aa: CASSPHGLAQETQYF
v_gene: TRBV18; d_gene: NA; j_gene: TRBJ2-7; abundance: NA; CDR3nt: TGTGCCAGCTCACCGAGTGGGCAGGGGTACGAGCAGTACTTC; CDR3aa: CASSPSGQGYEQYF
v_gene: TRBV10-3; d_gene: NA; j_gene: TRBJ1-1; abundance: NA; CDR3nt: TGTGCCATCAGCACAGGTAACACGAACACTGAAGCTTTCTTT; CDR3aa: CAISTGNTNTEAFF
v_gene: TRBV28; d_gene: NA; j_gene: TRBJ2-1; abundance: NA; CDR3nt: TGTGCCAGCAGCTCAGGATATAGGAATGAGCAGTTCTTC; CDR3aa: CASSSGYRNEQFF
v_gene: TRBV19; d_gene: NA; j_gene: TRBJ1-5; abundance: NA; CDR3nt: TGTGCCAGTAGTGCCCACAGGGCAGGAAGCAATCAGCCCCAGCATTTT; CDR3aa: CASSAHRAGSNQPQHF